This entry features one T cell receptor (beta chain) sequence. No antigen is known for it. This CDR3 is built from 13 residues. Between the trimmed V and J ends, which lost 3 bases and 6 bases, there was a span of 9 bases. The germline CDR1 and CDR2 sequences are SGHTA and FQGNSA. This entry is derived from a study of OX40 agonist ivuxolimab in advanced cancers. Whole-study context: Prior therapy, whether anti-PD-1, anti-PD-L1 or anti-CTLA-4, was allowed, and 40% had some. Regarding the study as a whole: Expanded clones tended on average to be more numerous among CD8+ T cells than CD4+. At doses 0.1 to 3.0 mg/kg, CD4+ and CD8+ clones expanded.

Sequenced by immunoSEQ multiplex PCR; TCRdb stores in-frame clones only, minus some. The sample consists of about 57,000 clones, under 85% of them appearing once. The source of this sequence is an adult with an advanced solid tumor such as melanoma, head and neck, liver or kidney cancer. The sequencing here drew on CD4+ or CD8+ T cells sorted from blood, taken in a trial of the OX40 agonist ivuxolimab. J is TRBJ1-5 and V is TRBV7-2; maybe TRBD1 (5 bases). CDR3: CASSFQGAQPQHF. In DNA, the CDR3 is TGTGCCAGCAGCTTCCAGGGCGCTCAGCCCCAGCATTTT.